The clone carrying this TCR beta chain was found a few times. Its antigen is unknown. Sample-barcoded 5' priming and a J-beta primer mix drove a second PCR of 7 to 11 cycles. In TCRdb, the 5' RACE reads were re-called with MiXCR into one record per CDR3 protein. This sample has hundreds of thousands of distinct CDR3 sequences, with about three fifths found just once. This entry comes from a study of blood T cells in healthy people across ages. General observations from the study: It was found that TCR beta diversity correlated strongly with the percentage of naive T cells. Changes in expanded clonotypes were possibly confounded, as the CMV status of donors was unknown. Age advanced and TCR beta diversity per million T cells fell, roughly linearly.

The V and J ends lost 7 bases and 1 base respectively, with 7 bases between them. The V gene's germline CDR1 is KGHDR and CDR2 SFDVKD. The CDR3 runs 13 residues. Per sample, at least 5 micrograms of total RNA were extracted. The receptor was isolated from a man younger than 40 in good health. J is TRBJ2-1 and V is TRBV24-1; weak D call: TRBD2 (6 bases). Sequenced input: blood. The CDR3 DNA is TGTGCCACCAGCGGGAGATCCTACAATGAGCAGTTCTTC. Its translation: CATSGRSYNEQFF.